This TCR beta chain is from a study of blood T cell repertoires in COVID-19. Turning to the study itself: T cells, B-cell-depleted T cells, or PBMCs provided the cDNA or gDNA that served as material.

Some clones are missing from TCRdb's copy, which holds only in-frame ones; the method was immunoSEQ multiplex PCR. The sample includes 120,000 or so clones, 85% seen only once; the top ten take more than 20%. The V and J ends lost 6 bases and 3 bases respectively, with 14 bases between them. Germline CDR1 is LNHDA and CDR2 is SQIVND (reference sequence). There are 14 residues in the CDR3. The clonotype was recovered from an elderly woman with acute or convalescent COVID-19. The rearrangement joins TRBV19 to TRBJ1-2, with a possible D match to TRBD1 (5 bases). Material for sequencing was peripheral blood. The CDR3 spells CASRTAGRDYGYTF. The CDR3 region has the DNA TGTGCCAGTAGGACAGCCGGTCGTGACTATGGCTACACCTTC.